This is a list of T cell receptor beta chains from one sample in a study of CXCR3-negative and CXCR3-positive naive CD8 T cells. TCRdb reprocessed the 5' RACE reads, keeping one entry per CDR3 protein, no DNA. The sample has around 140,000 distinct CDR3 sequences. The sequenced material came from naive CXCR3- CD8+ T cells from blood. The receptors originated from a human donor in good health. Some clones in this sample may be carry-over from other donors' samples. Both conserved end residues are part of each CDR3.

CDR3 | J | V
CASSLAGAGSSYEQYF | TRBJ2-7 | TRBV7-9
CASSIPGSDTGELFF | TRBJ2-2 | TRBV19
CASSQEFVRTPYEQYF | TRBJ2-7 | TRBV4-3
CASSLARLAGGRETQYF | TRBJ2-5 | TRBV7-8
CASSSDSSSGNTIYF | TRBJ1-3 | TRBV12-3/TRBV12-4
CSAKLTSGRNSYEQYF | TRBJ2-7 | TRBV20-1
CASSPPTGEDLYEQYF | TRBJ2-7 | TRBV7-9
CASSSEGQGKETQYF | TRBJ2-5 | TRBV12-3/TRBV12-4
CASSFVGNEQFF | TRBJ2-1 | TRBV28
CSAKGTGGSSPLHF | TRBJ1-6 | TRBV20-1
CASSHDRAGTDTQYF | TRBJ2-3 | TRBV12-3/TRBV12-4
CASSIGRGHTEAFF | TRBJ1-1 | TRBV19
CASSLGAGGFTDTQYF | TRBJ2-3 | TRBV11-2
CSAKQGWVTGELFF | TRBJ2-2 | TRBV20-1
CATWAGMGDTGELFF | TRBJ2-2 | TRBV10-1
CATLDRAIYEQYF | TRBJ2-7 | TRBV10-3
CAWNFGGWMETEAFF | TRBJ1-1 | TRBV30
CASSQGSAGPGADTQYF | TRBJ2-3 | TRBV3-1
CASSWRQGEQPQHF | TRBJ1-5 | TRBV12-3/TRBV12-4
CASSRRGNNEQFF | TRBJ2-1 | TRBV12-3/TRBV12-4
CSVEREDVDEQFF | TRBJ2-1 | TRBV29-1
CAYRDRGNEQFF | TRBJ2-1 | TRBV11-3
CASSLGQGVNTEAFF | TRBJ1-1 | TRBV7-9
CASSPLWADNSPLHF | TRBJ1-6 | TRBV7-9
CSALPTGEGSPLHF | TRBJ1-6 | TRBV20-1
CSVVTDSNQPQHF | TRBJ1-5 | TRBV29-1
CASSPTVIGADTDTQYF | TRBJ2-3 | TRBV28
CSGRGKSDYEQYF | TRBJ2-7 | TRBV20-1
CASSWTGDTYNEQFF | TRBJ2-1 | TRBV9
CASTRVASGTGISEAFF | TRBJ1-1 | TRBV19
CSSSLGEGPEAFF | TRBJ1-1 | TRBV7-9
CSVGVRDRGPGELFF | TRBJ2-2 | TRBV29-1
CASSVQGNTEAFF | TRBJ1-1 | TRBV25-1
CASSPEGESNVLTF | TRBJ2-6 | TRBV6-2/TRBV6-3
CASSEITSLATNEKLFF | TRBJ1-4 | TRBV2
CASSSKGDRGSYNEQFF | TRBJ2-1 | TRBV12-3/TRBV12-4